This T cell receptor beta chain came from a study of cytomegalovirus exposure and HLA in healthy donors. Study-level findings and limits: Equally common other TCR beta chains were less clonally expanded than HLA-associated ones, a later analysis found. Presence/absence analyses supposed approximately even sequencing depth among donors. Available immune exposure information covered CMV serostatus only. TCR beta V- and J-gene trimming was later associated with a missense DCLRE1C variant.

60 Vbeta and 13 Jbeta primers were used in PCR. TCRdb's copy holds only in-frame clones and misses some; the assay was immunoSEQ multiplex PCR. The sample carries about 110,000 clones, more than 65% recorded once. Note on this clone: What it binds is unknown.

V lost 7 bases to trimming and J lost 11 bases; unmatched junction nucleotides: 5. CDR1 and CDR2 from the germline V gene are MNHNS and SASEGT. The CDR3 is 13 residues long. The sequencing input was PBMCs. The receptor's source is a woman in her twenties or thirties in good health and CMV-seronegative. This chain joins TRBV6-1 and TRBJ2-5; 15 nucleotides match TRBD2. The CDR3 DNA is TGTGCCAGCATTAGGACTAGCGGGAGGGAGCAGTACTTC. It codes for CASIRTSGREQYF.